The rows below give T cell receptor beta chains drawn from one sample of a study of T cell clonotyping in hematopoietic cell transplantation. Some clones are missing from TCRdb's copy, which holds only in-frame ones; the method was immunoSEQ multiplex PCR. The sample lists some 40,000 clones, 90% to 95% seen once, with less than 1% in the top ten. Sequences were obtained from peripheral blood mononuclear cells. Receptors originate from a woman in her 50s in good health. Some clones in this sample may be carry-over from other donors' samples. CDR3s leave out the opening cysteine and the closing phenylalanine or tryptophan.

v_call | cdr3_aa
TRBV5-6 | ASSLLYSSTYEQY
TRBV2 | ASSVGGRTQY
TRBV7-9 | ASSLDSPYEQY
TRBV9 | ASSVTGGTSTDTQY
TRBV4-2 | ASSQESATNEKLF
TRBV7-9 | ASSSTSGGPTGELF
TRBV18 | ASSPLGTANYGYT
TRBV19 | ASSSPRGFGELF
TRBV11-3 | ASSLEGGLSYNEQF
TRBV28 | ASRNNSPLH
TRBV9 | ASSVRAGQGVSDTEAF
TRBV6-1 | ASSEGRSPVSYEQY
TRBV10-3 | AISQGAYEQY
TRBV15 | ATKSGTSGNTGELF
TRBV19 | ASRLDYSTDTQY
TRBV18 | ASSRTGGDSYEQY
TRBV6-1 | ASRVAGSSYEQY
TRBV19 | ASKGTGTAAFH
TRBV4-1 | ASSQLGTGGEQY
TRBV19 | ASSNRRGGQETQY
TRBV19 | ASSTRQPPNTEAF
TRBV5-8 | ASSLGGQGRYEQY
TRBV6-4 | ASRGRAGFYNEQF
TRBV6-5 | ASSYGGGPHEQY
TRBV28 | ASSSPGTAANYGYT
TRBV28 | ASRSDGYNEQF
TRBV25-1 | ASSELESHYNEQF
TRBV4-1 | ASSQRDISGNTIY
TRBV6-5 | ASRLGNYGYT
TRBV7-7 | ASSLDVGENNEQF
TRBV9 | ASSPNPAGRYGYT
TRBV9 | ASSSRQGLGGNTIY
TRBV7-9 | ASSARSENEQF
TRBV29-1 | SVEEGGGGTEAF
TRBV27 | ASSPRQGPYTGELF
TRBV5-4 | ASSSLWGMNTEAF
TRBV7-8 | ASSVTGGFNQPQH
TRBV6-5 | ASSYSRELGGYT
TRBV11-3 | ASSWNGGVTGELF
TRBV5-4 | ASSLSGDTQY
TRBV6-1 | ASTEDRGHYGYT